The rows below give T cell receptor beta chains drawn from one sample of a study of STAT5B mutations in CD4+ large granular lymphocyte leukemia. Using immunoSEQ multiplex PCR, the repertoire was profiled, and TCRdb retains in-frame clones only, with some absent. This repertoire shows tens of thousands of clones, approximately 83% found once; its top ten account for 2% to 3%. Sequencing input: CD4+ T cells from blood buffy coats. All receptors come from a human donor in good health. CDR3s include the opening cysteine and the closing phenylalanine or tryptophan. The D gene is left open where the match is weak. A clone size is listed for some rows: how often the clone was seen (once, few, many), or a class if it is expanded.

TRBJ2-3 NA TRBV14 NA CASSRGPPDKTDTQYF TGTGCCAGCAGCCGCGGGCCCCCCGACAAGACAGATACGCAGTATTTT
TRBJ2-7 NA TRBV5-1 once CASSFHGSGSYEQYF TGCGCCAGCAGCTTTCATGGTAGCGGCTCCTACGAGCAGTACTTC
TRBJ2-7 NA TRBV2 few CASSEAGTAREQYF TGTGCCAGCAGTGAAGCGGGAACTGCCCGCGAGCAGTACTTC
TRBJ2-7 NA TRBV4-2 NA CASSQVGPTPHEQYF TGTGCCAGCAGCCAAGTCGGGCCCACTCCCCACGAGCAGTACTTC
TRBJ2-2 NA TRBV9 NA CASNSGGGDGELFF TGTGCCAGCAACTCCGGAGGGGGGGATGGGGAGCTGTTTTTT
TRBJ2-2 NA TRBV6-1 NA CASSRPGELFF TGTGCCAGCAGTAGGCCCGGGGAGCTGTTTTTT
TRBJ2-1 NA TRBV7-2 NA CASAHGAGTYNEQFF TGTGCCAGCGCCCATGGGGCGGGGACCTACAATGAGCAGTTCTTC
TRBJ1-5 TRBD1 TRBV10-3 NA CAISGTGGLQPQHF TGTGCCATCAGTGGGACAGGGGGCCTGCAGCCCCAGCATTTT
TRBJ2-3 TRBD2 TRBV13 NA CASSLSGGRSQYF TGTGCCAGCAGCTTATCGGGAGGGCGATCACAGTATTTT
TRBJ2-7 NA TRBV5-1 NA CASSLFEEGEQYF TGCGCCAGCAGCTTGTTTGAGGAGGGCGAGCAGTACTTC
TRBJ2-5 NA TRBV18 few CASSLAQETQYF TGTGCCAGCTCTCTAGCCCAAGAGACCCAGTACTTC
TRBJ2-2 NA TRBV5-1 few CASSLMRGNTGELFF TGCGCCAGCAGCTTGATGAGGGGCAACACCGGGGAGCTGTTTTTT
TRBJ2-5 TRBD2 TRBV11-2 NA CASSYYGGGQETQYF TGTGCCAGCAGCTATTACGGGGGAGGGCAAGAGACCCAGTACTTC
TRBJ2-5 NA TRBV30 NA CAWAFYSETQYF TGTGCCTGGGCTTTCTACTCGGAGACCCAGTACTTC
TRBJ2-5 NA TRBV7-3 NA CASSPGAAVETQYF TGTGCCAGCAGCCCCGGCGCGGCTGTAGAGACCCAGTACTTC
TRBJ2-1 TRBD2 TRBV19 NA CASSKTTSGRAREQFF TGTGCCAGTAGTAAAACCACTAGCGGGAGGGCAAGAGAGCAGTTCTTC
TRBJ1-1 NA TRBV11-2 NA CASSLDRFRAFTEAFF TGTGCCAGCAGCTTAGATCGGTTTAGGGCTTTCACTGAAGCTTTCTTT
TRBJ1-3 TRBD1 TRBV6-5 NA CASSYSRGVGNTIYF TGTGCCAGCAGTTACTCCAGGGGGGTCGGAAACACCATATATTTT
TRBJ1-3 NA TRBV28 NA CASSRFQGGNTIYF TGTGCCAGCAGCCGATTTCAGGGTGGAAACACCATATATTTT
TRBJ1-5 TRBD1 TRBV29-1 NA CSVGGGAGQPQHF TGCAGCGTTGGAGGGGGCGCCGGTCAGCCCCAGCATTTT
TRBJ1-2 NA TRBV27 NA CASSLKDSNYGYTF TGTGCCAGCAGTTTGAAGGATTCTAACTATGGCTACACCTTC
TRBJ2-7 NA TRBV6-1 NA CASSKQSWGYYEQYF TGTGCCAGCAGTAAACAGTCCTGGGGATACTACGAGCAGTACTTC